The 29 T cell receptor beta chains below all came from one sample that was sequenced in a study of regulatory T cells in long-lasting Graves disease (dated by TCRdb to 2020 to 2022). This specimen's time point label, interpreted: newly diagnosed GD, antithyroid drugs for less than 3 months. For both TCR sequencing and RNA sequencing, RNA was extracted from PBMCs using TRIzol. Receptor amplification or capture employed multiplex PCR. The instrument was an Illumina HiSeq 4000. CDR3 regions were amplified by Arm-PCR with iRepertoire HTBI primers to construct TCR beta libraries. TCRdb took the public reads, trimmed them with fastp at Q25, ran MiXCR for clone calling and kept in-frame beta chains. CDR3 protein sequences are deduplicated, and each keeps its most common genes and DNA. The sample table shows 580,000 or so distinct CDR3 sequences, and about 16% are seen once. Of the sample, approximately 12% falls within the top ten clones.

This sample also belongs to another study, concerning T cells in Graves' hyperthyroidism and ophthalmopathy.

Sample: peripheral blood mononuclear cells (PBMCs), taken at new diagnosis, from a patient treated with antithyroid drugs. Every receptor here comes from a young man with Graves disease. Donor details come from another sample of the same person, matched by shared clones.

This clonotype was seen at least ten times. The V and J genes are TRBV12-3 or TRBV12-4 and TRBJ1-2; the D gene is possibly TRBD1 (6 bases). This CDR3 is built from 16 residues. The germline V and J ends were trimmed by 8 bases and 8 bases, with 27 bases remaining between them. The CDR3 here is CASERRGGLLFGGYTF. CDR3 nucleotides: TGTGCCAGCGAAAGAAGGGGGGGCCTTTTATTTGGCGGCTACACCTTC.

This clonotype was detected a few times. CDR3 DNA sequence: TGTGCCAGCAGCTTGTCTGGCAGGGACCCTGGCTACACCTTC. Residues: CASSLSGRDPGYTF. J is TRBJ1-2 and V is TRBV5-8, with a weak D call TRBD1 (5 bases). With 1 base removed from V and 7 bases from J, the gap between germline ends came to 14 bases. The CDR3 contains 14 residues. Germline V lookup: CDR1 SGHTS, CDR2 YDEGEE.

As DNA, the CDR3 is TGCGCCAGCAGCCAAGCGGGGAGGGGGAAGGACTATGGCTACACCTTC. Amino acid sequence: CASSQAGRGKDYGYTF. The J gene is TRBJ1-2, the V gene TRBV4-1; D is perhaps TRBD1 (6 bases). This CDR3 is built from 16 residues. Trimming removed 1 base at V and 3 bases at J, with 15 bases between. The germline gives CDR1 MGHRA, CDR2 YSYEKL.

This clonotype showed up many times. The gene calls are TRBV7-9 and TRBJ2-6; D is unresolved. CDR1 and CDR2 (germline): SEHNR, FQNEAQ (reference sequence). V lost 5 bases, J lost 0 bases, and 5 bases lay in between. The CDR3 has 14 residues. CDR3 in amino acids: CASSTSSGANVLTF. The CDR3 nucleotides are TGTGCCAGCAGCACGAGCTCTGGGGCCAACGTCCTGACTTTC.

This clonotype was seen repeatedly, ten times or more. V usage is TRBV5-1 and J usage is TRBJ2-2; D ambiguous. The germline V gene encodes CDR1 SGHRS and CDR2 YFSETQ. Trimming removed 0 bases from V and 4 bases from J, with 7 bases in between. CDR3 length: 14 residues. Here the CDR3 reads CASSLEGSTGELFF. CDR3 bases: TGCGCCAGCAGCTTGGAGGGTAGCACCGGGGAGCTGTTTTTT.

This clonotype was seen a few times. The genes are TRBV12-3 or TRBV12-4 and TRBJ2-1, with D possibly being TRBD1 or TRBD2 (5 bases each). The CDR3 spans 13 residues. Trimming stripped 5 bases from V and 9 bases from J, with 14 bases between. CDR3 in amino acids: CASSTLEGTEQFF. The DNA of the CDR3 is TGTGCCAGCAGTACCCTAGAGGGGACTGAGCAGTTCTTC.

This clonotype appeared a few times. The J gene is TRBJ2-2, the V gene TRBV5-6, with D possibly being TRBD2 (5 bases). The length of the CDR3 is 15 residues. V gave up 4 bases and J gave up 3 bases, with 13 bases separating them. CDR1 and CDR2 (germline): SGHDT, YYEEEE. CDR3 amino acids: CASSPGGWDTGELFF. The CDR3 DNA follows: TGTGCCAGCAGCCCCGGCGGGTGGGACACCGGGGAGCTGTTTTTT.

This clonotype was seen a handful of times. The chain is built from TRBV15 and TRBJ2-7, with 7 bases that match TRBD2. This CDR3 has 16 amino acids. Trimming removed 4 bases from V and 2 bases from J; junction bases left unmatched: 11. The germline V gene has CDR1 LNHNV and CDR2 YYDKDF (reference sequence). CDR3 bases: TGTGCCACCAGCATTAAACCCGGACTAGGAGCCTACGAGCAGTACTTC. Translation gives CATSIKPGLGAYEQYF.

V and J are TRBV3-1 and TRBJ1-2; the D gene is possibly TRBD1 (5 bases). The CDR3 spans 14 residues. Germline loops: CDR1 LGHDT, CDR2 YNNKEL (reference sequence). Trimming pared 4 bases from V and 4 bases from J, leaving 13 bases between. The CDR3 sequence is CASSLSTVPYGYTF. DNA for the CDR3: TGTGCCAGCAGCCTTTCGACAGTCCCCTATGGCTACACCTTC.

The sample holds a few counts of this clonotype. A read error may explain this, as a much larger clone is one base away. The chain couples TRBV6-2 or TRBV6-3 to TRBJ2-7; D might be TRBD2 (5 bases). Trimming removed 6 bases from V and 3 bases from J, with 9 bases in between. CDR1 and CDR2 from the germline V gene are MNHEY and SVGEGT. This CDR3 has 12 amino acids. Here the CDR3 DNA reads TGTGCCAGCAGCTTGGACTTCTACGAGCAGTACTTC. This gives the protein CASSLDFYEQYF.

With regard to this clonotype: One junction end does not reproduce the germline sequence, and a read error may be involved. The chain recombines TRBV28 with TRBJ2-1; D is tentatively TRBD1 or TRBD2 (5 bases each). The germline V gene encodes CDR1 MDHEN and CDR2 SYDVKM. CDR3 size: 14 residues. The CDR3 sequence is CATSSGQINNEQFF. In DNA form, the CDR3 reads TGTGCCACCAGTTCGGGGCAGATAAACAATGAGCAGTTCTTC.

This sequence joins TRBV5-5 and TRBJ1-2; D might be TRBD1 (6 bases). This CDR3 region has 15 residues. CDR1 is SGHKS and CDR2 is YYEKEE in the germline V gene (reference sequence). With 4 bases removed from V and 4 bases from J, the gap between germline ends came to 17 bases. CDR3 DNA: TGTGCCAGCAGCCTTCCGGGGGCCGGTGGCTATGGCTACACCTTC. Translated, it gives CASSLPGAGGYGYTF. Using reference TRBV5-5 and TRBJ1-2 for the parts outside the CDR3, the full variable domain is DAGVTQSPTHLIKTRGQQVTLRCSPISGHKSVSWYQQVLGQGPQFIFQYYEKEERGRGNFPDRFSARQFPNYSSELNVNALLLGDSALYLCASSLPGAGGYGYTFGSGTRLTVV.

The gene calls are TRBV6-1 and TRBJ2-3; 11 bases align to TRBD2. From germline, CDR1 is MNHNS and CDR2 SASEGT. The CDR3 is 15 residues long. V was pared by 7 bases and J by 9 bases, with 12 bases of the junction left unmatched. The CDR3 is CASNPTSGTGQTQYF. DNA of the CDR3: TGTGCCAGCAACCCGACTAGCGGGACCGGGCAAACGCAGTATTTT.

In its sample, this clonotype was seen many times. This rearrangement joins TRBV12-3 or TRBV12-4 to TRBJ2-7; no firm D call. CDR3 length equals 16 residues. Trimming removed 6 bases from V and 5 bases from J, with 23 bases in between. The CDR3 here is CASSRPTDGVRNEQYF. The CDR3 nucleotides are TGTGCCAGCAGCCGACCAACGGACGGAGTGAGGAACGAGCAGTACTTC.

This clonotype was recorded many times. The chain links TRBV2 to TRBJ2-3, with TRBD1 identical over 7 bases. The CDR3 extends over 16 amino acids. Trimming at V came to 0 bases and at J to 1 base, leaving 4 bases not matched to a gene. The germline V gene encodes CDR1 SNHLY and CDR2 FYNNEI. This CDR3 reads CASSEARGQGTDTQYF. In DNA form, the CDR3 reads TGTGCCAGCAGTGAAGCCCGAGGACAGGGCACAGATACGCAGTATTTT.

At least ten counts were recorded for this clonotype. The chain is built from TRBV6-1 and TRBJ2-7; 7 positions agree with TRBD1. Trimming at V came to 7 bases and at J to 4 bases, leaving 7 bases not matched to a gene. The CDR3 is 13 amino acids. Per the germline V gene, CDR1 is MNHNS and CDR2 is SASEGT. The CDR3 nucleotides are TGTGCCAGCACCCCGACAGGGTCGTACGAGCAGTACTTC. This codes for CASTPTGSYEQYF.

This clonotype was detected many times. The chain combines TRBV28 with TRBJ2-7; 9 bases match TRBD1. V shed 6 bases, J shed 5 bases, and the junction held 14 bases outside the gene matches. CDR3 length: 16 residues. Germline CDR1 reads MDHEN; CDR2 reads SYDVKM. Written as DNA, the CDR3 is TGTGCCAGCAGCCCCGGCCCCGGACAGGGGTTCAACGAGCAGTACTTC. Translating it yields CASSPGPGQGFNEQYF.

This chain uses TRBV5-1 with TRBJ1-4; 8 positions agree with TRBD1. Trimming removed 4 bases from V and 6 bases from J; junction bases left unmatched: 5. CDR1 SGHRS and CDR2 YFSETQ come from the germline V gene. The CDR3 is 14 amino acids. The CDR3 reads CASSNQGADEKLFF. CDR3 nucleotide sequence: TGCGCCAGCAGCAATCAGGGGGCGGATGAAAAACTGTTTTTT.

The CDR3 DNA sequence: TGTGCCAGCAGCGTAGAAGGGGGATCCGGAAGAGACACCATATATTTT. The encoded protein is CASSVEGGSGRDTIYF. The V gene is TRBV9, the J gene TRBJ1-3; TRBD1 is a possible D gene (6 bases). Germline loops: CDR1 SGDLS, CDR2 YYNGEE. The CDR3 runs 16 residues. Trimming removed 0 bases from V and 8 bases from J, with 18 bases in between. The full variable domain, with the rest looked up from reference TRBV9 and TRBJ1-3, is DSGVTQTPKHLITATGQRVTLRCSPRSGDLSVYWYQQSLDQGLQFLIQYYNGEERAKGNILERFSAQQFPDLHSELNLSSLELGDSALYFCASSVEGGSGRDTIYFGEGSWLTVV.

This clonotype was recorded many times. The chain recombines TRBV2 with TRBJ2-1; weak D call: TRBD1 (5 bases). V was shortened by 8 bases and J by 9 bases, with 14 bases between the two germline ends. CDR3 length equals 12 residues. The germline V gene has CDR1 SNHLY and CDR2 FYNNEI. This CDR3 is CASDWGRGEQFF. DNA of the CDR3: TGTGCCAGCGATTGGGGCCGCGGTGAGCAGTTCTTC.

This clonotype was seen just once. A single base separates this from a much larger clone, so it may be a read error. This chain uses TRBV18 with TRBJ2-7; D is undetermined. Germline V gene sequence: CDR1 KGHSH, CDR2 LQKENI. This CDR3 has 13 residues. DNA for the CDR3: TGTACCAGCTCACCACCTCAAGGTTACGAGCAGTACTTC. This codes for CTSSPPQGYEQYF.

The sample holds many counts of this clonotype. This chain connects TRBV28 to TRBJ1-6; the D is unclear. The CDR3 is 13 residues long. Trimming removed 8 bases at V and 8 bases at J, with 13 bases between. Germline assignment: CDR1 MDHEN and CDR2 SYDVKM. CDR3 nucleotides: TGTGCCAGCCTGACCGGAGCCGATTCACCCCTCCACTTT. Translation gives CASLTGADSPLHF.

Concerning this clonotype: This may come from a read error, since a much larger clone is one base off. DNA of the CDR3: TGTGCCAGCAGTGAATCGGTGCGTTCCTATGGCTACACCTTC. Protein product: CASSESVRSYGYTF. The chain is built from TRBV2 and TRBJ1-2; D not resolved. V dropped 2 bases and J dropped 4 bases, with 11 bases sitting between them. CDR1 SNHLY and CDR2 FYNNEI come from the germline V gene. The CDR3 runs 14 residues. Supplemented by reference TRBV2 and TRBJ1-2, the full variable domain reads EPEVTQTPSHQVTQMGQEVILRCVPISNHLYFYWYRQILGQKVEFLVSFYNNEISEKSEIFDDQFSVERPDGSNFTLKIRSTKLEDSAMYFCASSESVRSYGYTFGSGTRLTVV.

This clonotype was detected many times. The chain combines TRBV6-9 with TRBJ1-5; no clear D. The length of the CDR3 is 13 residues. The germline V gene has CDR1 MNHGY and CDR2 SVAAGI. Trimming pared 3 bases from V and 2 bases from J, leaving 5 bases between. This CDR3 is CASSYQGNQPQHF. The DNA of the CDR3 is TGTGCCAGCAGTTACCAGGGCAATCAGCCCCAGCATTTT.

Here the CDR3 DNA reads TGTGCCAGCAGCTTATGGAGTGGCCAAAACACCGGGGAGCTGTTTTTT. Translation gives CASSLWSGQNTGELFF. This chain connects TRBV7-6 to TRBJ2-2; D not certain. Looked up from germline, CDR1 is SGHVS and CDR2 is FNYEAQ. The CDR3 consists of 16 residues. Trimming left V 2 bases short and J 2 bases short, with 12 bases between.

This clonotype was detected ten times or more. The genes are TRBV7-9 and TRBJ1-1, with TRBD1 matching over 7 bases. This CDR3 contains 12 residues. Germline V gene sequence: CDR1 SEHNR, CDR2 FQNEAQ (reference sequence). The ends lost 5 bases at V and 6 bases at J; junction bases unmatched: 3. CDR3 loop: CASSPGTAEAFF. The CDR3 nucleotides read TGTGCCAGCAGCCCTGGGACAGCTGAAGCTTTCTTT. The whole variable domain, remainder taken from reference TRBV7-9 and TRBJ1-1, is DTGVSQNPRHKITKRGQNVTFRCDPISEHNRLYWYRQTLGQGPEFLTYFQNEAQLEKSRLLSDRFSAERPKGSFSTLEIQRTEQGDSAMYLCASSPGTAEAFFGQGTRLTVV.

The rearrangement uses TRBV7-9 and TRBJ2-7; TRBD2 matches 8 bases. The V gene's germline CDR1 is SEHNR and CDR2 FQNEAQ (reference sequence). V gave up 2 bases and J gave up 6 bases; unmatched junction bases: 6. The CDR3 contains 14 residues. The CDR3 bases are TGTGCCAGCAGCTTACCGGGAGGGATTAGCGAGCAGTACTTC. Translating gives CASSLPGGISEQYF. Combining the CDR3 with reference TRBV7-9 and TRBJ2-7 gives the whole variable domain DTGVSQNPRHKITKRGQNVTFRCDPISEHNRLYWYRQTLGQGPEFLTYFQNEAQLEKSRLLSDRFSAERPKGSFSTLEIQRTEQGDSAMYLCASSLPGGISEQYFGPGTRLTVT.

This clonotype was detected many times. This chain's CDR3 is CASSFLSGGRYEQYF. The CDR3 nucleotides read TGTGCCAGCAGTTTCCTTAGCGGGGGAAGGTACGAGCAGTACTTC. The gene calls are TRBV6-5 and TRBJ2-7; the match to TRBD2 covers 9 bases. Trimming removed 4 bases from V and 4 bases from J; junction bases left unmatched: 8. Germline assignment: CDR1 MNHEY and CDR2 SVGAGI. The CDR3 is 15 amino acids.

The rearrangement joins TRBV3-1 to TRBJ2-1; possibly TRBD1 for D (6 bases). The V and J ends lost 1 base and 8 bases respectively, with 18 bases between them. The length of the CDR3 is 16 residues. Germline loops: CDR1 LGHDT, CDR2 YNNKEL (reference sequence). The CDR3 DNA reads TGTGCCAGCAGCCAAGGTCGAGAGATCGAGGGGGATGAGCAGTTCTTC. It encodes CASSQGREIEGDEQFF.